This T cell receptor beta chain was sequenced during a study of blood T cell repertoires in COVID-19. Study-wide background: Donors in the United States, Italy and Spain gave samples during acute or convalescent COVID-19.

Produced via immunoSEQ multiplex PCR; TCRdb's table is partial and in-frame only. The data show about 300,000 clones, about 87% seen once. Germline CDR1 SGHVS, CDR2 FQNEAQ. The CDR3 contains 14 residues. J was trimmed by 5 bases and V by 7 bases; bases with no gene match: 5. Sequenced: peripheral blood. The TCR comes from a man in his 70s with acute or convalescent COVID-19. The rearrangement uses TRBV7-8 and TRBJ2-2; 9 positions agree with TRBD1. The CDR3 DNA reads TGTGCCAGCACCAGGACAGGGGTTACCGGGGAGCTGTTTTTT. Translated: CASTRTGVTGELFF.